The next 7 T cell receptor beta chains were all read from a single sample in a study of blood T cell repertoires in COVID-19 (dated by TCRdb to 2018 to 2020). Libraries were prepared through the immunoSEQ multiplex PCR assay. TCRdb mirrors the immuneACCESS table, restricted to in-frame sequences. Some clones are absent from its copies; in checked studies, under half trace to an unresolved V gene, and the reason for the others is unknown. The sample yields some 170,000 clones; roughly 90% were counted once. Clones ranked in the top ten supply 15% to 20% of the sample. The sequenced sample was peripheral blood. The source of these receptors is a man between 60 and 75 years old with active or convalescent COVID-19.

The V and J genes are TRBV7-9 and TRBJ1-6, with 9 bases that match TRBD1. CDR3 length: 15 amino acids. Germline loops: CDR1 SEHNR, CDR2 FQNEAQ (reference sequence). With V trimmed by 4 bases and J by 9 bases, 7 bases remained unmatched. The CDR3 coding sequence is TGTGCCAGCAGCTCTGCGGACAGGGGTAGTTCACCCCTCCACTTT. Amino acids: CASSSADRGSSPLHF.

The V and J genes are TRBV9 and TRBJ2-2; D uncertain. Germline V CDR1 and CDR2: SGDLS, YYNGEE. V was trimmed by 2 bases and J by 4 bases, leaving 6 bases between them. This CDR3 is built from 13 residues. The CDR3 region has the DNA TGTGCCAGCAGCGTTGGCAGCACCGGGGAGCTGTTTTTT. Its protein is CASSVGSTGELFF.

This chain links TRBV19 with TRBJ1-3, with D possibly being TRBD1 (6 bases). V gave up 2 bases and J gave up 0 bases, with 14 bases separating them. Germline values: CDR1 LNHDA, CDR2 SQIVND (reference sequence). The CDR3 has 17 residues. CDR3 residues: CASSIPAGTPSGNTIYF. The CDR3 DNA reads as TGTGCCAGTAGTATACCGGCCGGGACACCCTCTGGAAACACCATATATTTT.

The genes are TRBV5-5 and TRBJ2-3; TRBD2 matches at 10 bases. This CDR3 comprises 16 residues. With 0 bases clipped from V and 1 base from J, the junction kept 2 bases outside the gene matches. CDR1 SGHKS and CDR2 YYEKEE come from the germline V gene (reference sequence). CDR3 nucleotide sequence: TGTGCCAGCAGCTTGGGACTAGCGGGTGGCACAGATACGCAGTATTTT. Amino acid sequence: CASSLGLAGGTDTQYF. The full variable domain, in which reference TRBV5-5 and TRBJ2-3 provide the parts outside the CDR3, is DAGVTQSPTHLIKTRGQQVTLRCSPISGHKSVSWYQQVLGQGPQFIFQYYEKEERGRGNFPDRFSARQFPNYSSELNVNALLLGDSALYLCASSLGLAGGTDTQYFGPGTRLTVL.

CDR3 sequence reads: CASTLSGGWGYTF. The CDR3 coding sequence is TGTGCCAGCACACTTTCCGGGGGTTGGGGCTACACCTTC. V usage is TRBV12-3 or TRBV12-4 and J usage is TRBJ1-2; a possible D gene is TRBD1 (5 bases). Trimming cost V 7 bases and J 8 bases, with 17 bases left between them. The CDR3 totals 13 residues.

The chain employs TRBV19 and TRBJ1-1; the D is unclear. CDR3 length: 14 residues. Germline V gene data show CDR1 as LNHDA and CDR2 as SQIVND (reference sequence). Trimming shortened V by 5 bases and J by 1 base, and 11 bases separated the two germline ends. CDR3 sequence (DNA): TGTGCCAGTAGTTTGTCCCCCGGGAACACTGAAGCTTTCTTT. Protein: CASSLSPGNTEAFF.

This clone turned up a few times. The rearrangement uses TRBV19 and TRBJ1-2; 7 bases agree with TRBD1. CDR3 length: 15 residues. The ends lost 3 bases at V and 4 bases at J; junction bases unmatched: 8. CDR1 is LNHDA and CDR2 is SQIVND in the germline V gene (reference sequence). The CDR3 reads CASSIGQVDGYGYTF. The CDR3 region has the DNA TGTGCCAGTAGTATTGGACAGGTTGACGGCTATGGCTACACCTTC.